The entry below describes one T cell receptor (beta chain). The sample is drawn from a study of shared clonotypes between healthy human individuals. Looked up from germline, CDR1 is SGHKS and CDR2 is YYEKEE (reference sequence). V was trimmed by 4 bases and J by 2 bases, leaving 7 bases between them. The CDR3 length is 12 residues. Tens of thousands of T cell genomes, or about 200 ng DNA, went into the sorted-subset replicate PCRs. Profiling relied on immunoSEQ multiplex PCR, and the TCRdb table lists in-frame clones only, not all of them. The profile shows 1.5 million to 2.5 million clones, about 94% of them singletons. CD45RO-negative, CCR7-positively selected cells formed the naive CD8 fraction, excluding terminally differentiated effector memory CD45RA+ cells.

The chain combines TRBV5-5 with TRBJ2-7; D is unresolved. Input material: naive CD8+ T cells sorted from blood. The clonotype was recovered from a man aged 18 to 30 in good health. CDR3 region: CASSPPTYEQYF. CDR3 nucleotide sequence: TGTGCCAGCAGCCCTCCCACCTACGAGCAGTACTTC. The full variable domain, rest sourced from reference TRBV5-5 and TRBJ2-7, is DAGVTQSPTHLIKTRGQQVTLRCSPISGHKSVSWYQQVLGQGPQFIFQYYEKEERGRGNFPDRFSARQFPNYSSELNVNALLLGDSALYLCASSPPTYEQYFGPGTRLTVT.